Listed here are 6 T cell receptor beta chains from one sample, sequenced in a study of T cell clonality in common variable immunodeficiency. Libraries were prepared by immunoSEQ multiplex PCR; TCRdb keeps only in-frame clonotypes and omits some of them. The specimen has about 60,000 clones, none found just once. The sample taken for sequencing was peripheral blood mononuclear cells. These receptors all stem from a person between 18 and 69 years old in good health.

This clone was observed many times. The CDR3 end is not reached by the read, which stops 3 residues before it; the germline J gene fills it in. This rearrangement joins TRBV5-1 to TRBJ1-2; possibly TRBD1 for D (6 bases). The CDR3 is 15 amino acids. From germline, CDR1 is SGHRS and CDR2 YFSETQ. CDR3 loop: CASSWSESGDEGYTF. The covered CDR3 bases are TGCGCCAGCAGCTGGTCTGAATCAGGGGACGAGGGC.

This clone was seen ten or more times. The DNA ends 3 residues before the CDR3 does, and the rest of the CDR3 is filled in from the germline J gene. This rearrangement joins TRBV4-1 to TRBJ2-7; TRBD1 aligns across 9 bases. V dropped 1 base and J dropped 4; count of bases not matched to a gene: 11. The V gene's germline CDR1 is MGHRA and CDR2 YSYEKL. The CDR3 has 17 residues. CDR3: CASSQALSAQGAYEQYF. CDR3 DNA, as far as it was read: TGCGCCAGCAGCCAAGCGCTTTCCGCACAGGGGGCTTACGAG.

This clone was found many times. The read terminates 3 residues before the CDR3 end, so the remaining end is supplied by the germline J gene. The chain employs TRBV7-8 and TRBJ2-3; TRBD1 matches at 7 bases. V dropped 5 bases and J dropped 4; count of bases not matched to a gene: 12. The CDR3 spans 16 residues. CDR1 is SGHVS, CDR2 FQNEAQ, per germline. CDR3 residues: CASSRERNRGADTQYF. The sequenced part of the CDR3 DNA is TGTGCCAGCAGCCGAGAACGAAACAGGGGTGCAGATACG. The variable domain in full, completed from reference TRBV7-8 and TRBJ2-3, reads GAGVSQSPRYKVAKRGQDVALRCDPISGHVSLFWYQQALGQGPEFLTYFQNEAQLDKSGLPSDRFFAERPEGSVSTLKIQRTQQEDSAVYLCASSRERNRGADTQYFGPGTRLTVL.

This clone was recorded at least ten times. The read ends 3 residues shy of where the CDR3 ends; the end is completed using the germline J gene. The chain couples TRBV19 to TRBJ2-1, with D possibly matching TRBD1 (7 bases). The CDR3 runs 14 residues. Germline V gene sequence: CDR1 LNHDA, CDR2 SQIVND (reference sequence). Trimming stripped 7 bases from V and 0 bases from J, with 10 bases between. CDR3 sequence: CASTQGGSYNEQFF. The DNA read from the CDR3 is TGTGCCAGTACGCAGGGGGGCTCCTACAATGAG.

This clone was picked up many times. The read comes to an end 3 residues before the CDR3 does, leaving the germline J gene to fill in the end. The rearrangement links TRBV19 to TRBJ2-1; 7 bases fit TRBD1. The CDR3 has 11 residues. From germline, CDR1 is LNHDA and CDR2 SQIVND (reference sequence). J gave up 9 bases and V 10 bases, and 6 bases lay outside the gene matches. The CDR3: CAITGVPEQFF. Incomplete CDR3 DNA: TGTGCCATTACAGGGGTGCCTGAG.

Ten or more counts support this clone. The read is 3 residues too short to cover the CDR3 end, so that end is filled in from the germline J gene. Other DNA sequences from this sample encode an identical CDR3 as well. The chain employs TRBV5-1 and TRBJ2-2; 9 bases are shared with TRBD2. There are 17 residues in the CDR3. Germline CDR1 SGHRS, CDR2 YFSETQ. The V segment lost 4 bases and the J segment 5 bases; nucleotides outside the gene matches: 12. CDR3 sequence: CASSPHLAGTSTGELFF. The sequenced part of the CDR3 DNA is TGCGCCAGCAGCCCACACCTAGCGGGGACGTCGACCGGGGAG.